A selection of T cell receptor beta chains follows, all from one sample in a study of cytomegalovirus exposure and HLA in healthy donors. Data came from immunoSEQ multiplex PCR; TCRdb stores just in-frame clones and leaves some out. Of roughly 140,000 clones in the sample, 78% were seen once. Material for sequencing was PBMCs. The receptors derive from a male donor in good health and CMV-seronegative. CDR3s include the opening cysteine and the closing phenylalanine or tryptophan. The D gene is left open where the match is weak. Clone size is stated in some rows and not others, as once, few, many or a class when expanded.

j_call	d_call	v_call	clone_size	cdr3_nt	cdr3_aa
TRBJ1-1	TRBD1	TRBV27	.	TGTGCCGCAGGGGGCGCTTCCGGGACAGGGTTGGGCACTGAAGCTTTCTTT	CAAGGASGTGLGTEAFF
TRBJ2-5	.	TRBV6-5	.	TGTGCCAGCAGGCTGGGGGCAGGGCAAGAGACCCAGTACTTC	CASRLGAGQETQYF
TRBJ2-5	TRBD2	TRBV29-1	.	TGCAGCGTTACAAACTTAGCGGGGGGGATCCAAGAGACCCAGTACTTC	CSVTNLAGGIQETQYF
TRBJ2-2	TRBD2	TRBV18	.	TGTGCCAGCTCACCGTGGACTAGCGGTATGAACACCGGGGAGCTGTTTTTT	CASSPWTSGMNTGELFF
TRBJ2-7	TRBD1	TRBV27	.	TGTGCCAGCAGTCTGCGGGACAGGGGGACTGATACCTACGAGCAGTACTTC	CASSLRDRGTDTYEQYF
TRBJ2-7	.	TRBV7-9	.	TGTGCCAGCAGCTCCGAGAGCAGGGGATACGAGCAGTACTTC	CASSSESRGYEQYF
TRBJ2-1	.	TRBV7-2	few	TGTGCCAGCAGCTTAGTGGCTAGCTACAATGAGCAGTTCTTC	CASSLVASYNEQFF
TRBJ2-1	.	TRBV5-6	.	TGTGCCAGCAGCCTCGGGACTGGCGGATTTAATGAGCAGTTCTTC	CASSLGTGGFNEQFF
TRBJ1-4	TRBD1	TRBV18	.	TGTGCCAGCTCACCAGGGACAGACGAAGAAAAACTGTTTTTT	CASSPGTDEEKLFF
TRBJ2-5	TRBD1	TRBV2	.	TGTGCCAGCAGTGCTCAAATATGGGACAGAGAACAAGAGACCCAGTACTTC	CASSAQIWDREQETQYF
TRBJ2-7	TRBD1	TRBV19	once	TGTGCCAGCTCAGGTGGGACAGAGATTCTCTTC	CASSGGTEILF
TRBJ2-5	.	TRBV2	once	TGTGCCAGCAGCCGGCATGAGGGAGAGACCCAGTACTTC	CASSRHEGETQYF
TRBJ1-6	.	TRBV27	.	TGTGCCAGCAGTTCCCCGACCCGAGGCTCTCGTTCACCCCTCCACTTT	CASSSPTRGSRSPLHF
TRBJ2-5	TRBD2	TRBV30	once	TGTGCCTGGAGCCCAACCCGGACTAGCGGGGTTCAAGAGACCCAGTACTTC	CAWSPTRTSGVQETQYF
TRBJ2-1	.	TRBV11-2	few	TGTGCCAGCAGCTTAGTGGGGCCTTTGAATGAGCAGTTCTTC	CASSLVGPLNEQFF
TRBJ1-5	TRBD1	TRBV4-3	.	TGCGCCAGCAGCCAAGAAGGGACAGGGGTTCAGCCCCAGCATTTT	CASSQEGTGVQPQHF
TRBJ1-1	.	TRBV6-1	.	TGTGCCAGCAGGTTAGGGGGTATTCCTGAAGCTTTCTTT	CASRLGGIPEAFF
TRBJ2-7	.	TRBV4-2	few	TGTGCCAGCAGCCAAGAGGGGGACTCCTCCTACGAGCAGTACTTC	CASSQEGDSSYEQYF
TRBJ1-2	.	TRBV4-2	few	TGTGCCAGCAGCCAAGATCTCGGTGGCTACACCTTC	CASSQDLGGYTF
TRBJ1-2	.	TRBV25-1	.	TGTGCCAGCAGTGAAGGACAGCTGAAGGGAGGCTACACCTTC	CASSEGQLKGGYTF
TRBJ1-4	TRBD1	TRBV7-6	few	TGTGCCAGCAGACTAACAGGGGCCAACAATGAAAAACTGTTTTTT	CASRLTGANNEKLFF
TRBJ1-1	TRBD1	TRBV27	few	TGTGCCAGCAGTCCACCGACAGGGGGTCAGGAAGCTTTCTTT	CASSPPTGGQEAFF
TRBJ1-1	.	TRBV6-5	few	TGTGCCAGCAGCCCGGGCTCTCCTCGAGGGACTGAAGCTTTCTTT	CASSPGSPRGTEAFF
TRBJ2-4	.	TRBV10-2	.	TGCGCCAGCAGTGAGTCCGGGGTGTCCAAAAACATCCAGTACTTC	CASSESGVSKNIQYF
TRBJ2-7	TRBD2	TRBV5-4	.	TGTGCCAGCAGCTGGTCCGAAGGCGGACTAGCACGGTGGGAGCAGTACTTC	CASSWSEGGLARWEQYF
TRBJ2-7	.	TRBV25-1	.	TGTGCCAGCACTTCCAGGAGGGGAACCTACGAGCAGTACTTC	CASTSRRGTYEQYF
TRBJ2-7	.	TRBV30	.	TGTGCCTGGCTTAGAAAGACAAACCCCTACGAGCAGTACTTC	CAWLRKTNPYEQYF